Below, 10 T cell receptor beta chains from the same sample are listed, as sequenced in a study of CD8 T cells in ankylosing spondylitis. TCRdb re-called the 5' RACE reads with MiXCR, one entry per CDR3 protein. The sample lists 130,000 to 150,000 distinct CDR3 sequences, 7% to 10% occurring once. Sequenced input: synovial fluid, either unsorted or a sorted T cell fraction (not recorded which). The receptor source for this set is a male donor with ankylosing spondylitis.

This clonotype was seen only a few times. The chain combines TRBV7-2 with TRBJ2-7; TRBD1 aligns across 7 bases. From germline, CDR1 is SGHTA and CDR2 FQGNSA. The CDR3 consists of 16 residues. J was trimmed by 6 bases and V by 2 bases; bases with no gene match: 13. The CDR3 here is CASSLRWDSPQREQYF. DNA for the CDR3: TGTGCCAGCAGCTTAAGATGGGACAGCCCCCAGCGCGAGCAGTACTTC.

A few counts support this clonotype. The CDR3 is CASSLGGLDYYNEQFF. The CDR3 nucleotides are TGTGCCAGCAGCTTGGGGGGACTGGACTACTACAATGAGCAGTTCTTC. V usage is TRBV11-3 and J usage is TRBJ2-1; D perhaps matches TRBD2 (6 bases). The germline V gene encodes CDR1 SGHNT and CDR2 YENEEA. The V end was cut by 3 bases, the J end by 3 bases, with 15 bases between. The CDR3 is 16 amino acids. Using reference TRBV11-3 and TRBJ2-1 for the parts outside the CDR3, the full variable domain is EAGVVQSPRYKIIEKKQPVAFWCNPISGHNTLYWYLQNLGQGPELLIRYENEEAVDDSQLPKDRFSAERLKGVDSTLKIQPAELGDSAVYLCASSLGGLDYYNEQFFGPGTRLTVL.

The genes are TRBV9 and TRBJ1-2; 7 bases map to TRBD1. With V trimmed by 2 bases and J by 4 bases, 11 bases remained unmatched. The germline gives CDR1 SGDLS, CDR2 YYNGEE. The CDR3 runs to 16 residues. CDR3 loop: CASSVASTGVSYGYTF. Here the CDR3 DNA reads TGTGCCAGCAGCGTTGCCAGCACAGGGGTGAGCTATGGCTACACCTTC.

V gene TRBV29-1 combines with J gene TRBJ1-1, with 8 bases fitting TRBD1. In germline, CDR1 is SQVTM, CDR2 ANQGSEA. This CDR3 comprises 15 residues. The ends lost 7 bases at V and 7 bases at J; junction bases unmatched: 17. The CDR3 sequence is CSARTGWGMGDEAFF. CDR3 DNA sequence: TGCAGCGCAAGGACAGGGTGGGGGATGGGGGATGAAGCTTTCTTT.

Ten or more counts support this clonotype. The chain is built from TRBV2 and TRBJ1-5; D is ambiguous. CDR3 length: 15 amino acids. Germline values: CDR1 SNHLY, CDR2 FYNNEI. V gave up 4 bases and J gave up 2 bases, with 12 bases separating them. The CDR3 loop reads CASSGLREGNQPQHF. The CDR3 DNA is TGTGCCAGCAGTGGACTTAGGGAGGGCAATCAGCCCCAGCATTTT.

This clonotype was recorded many times. CDR3 bases: TGTGCCAGCAGTTTATATCCGGGACAGGGAGATAATGAAAAACTGTTTTTT. As protein: CASSLYPGQGDNEKLFF. The gene calls are TRBV28 and TRBJ1-4, with 9 bases that match TRBD1. Germline-derived CDR1 and CDR2 are MDHEN and SYDVKM. The CDR3 is 17 residues long. With 1 base clipped from V and 4 bases from J, the junction kept 7 bases outside the gene matches.

The chain joins TRBV18 to TRBJ2-7, with D possibly TRBD2 on 6 matching bases. Trimming took 3 bases from V and 2 from J, leaving 17 bases between them. There are 16 residues in the CDR3. Germline-derived CDR1 and CDR2 are KGHSH and LQKENI. In DNA form, the CDR3 reads TGTGCCAGCTCACCGCTCGGCGCGGGGTTGCCCTACGAGCAGTACTTC. Protein: CASSPLGAGLPYEQYF. The full variable domain, in which reference TRBV18 and TRBJ2-7 provide the parts outside the CDR3, is NAGVMQNPRHLVRRRGQEARLRCSPMKGHSHVYWYRQLPEEGLKFMVYLQKENIIDESGMPKERFSAEFPKEGPSILRIQQVVRGDSAAYFCASSPLGAGLPYEQYFGPGTRLTVT.

This clonotype was found many times. The J gene is TRBJ1-6, the V gene TRBV12-3 or TRBV12-4; weak D call: TRBD1 (6 bases). V lost 2 bases and J 10 bases, leaving 15 bases between the germline ends. The CDR3 is made up of 15 amino acids. In DNA form, the CDR3 reads TGTGCCAGCAGTTTACTAGGAGGGGGTGGCTCACCCCTCCACTTT. This translates into CASSLLGGGGSPLHF.

This clonotype was counted between two and nine times. This chain connects TRBV11-2 to TRBJ1-1; no definite D call. The CDR3 is 15 residues long. The V end lost 5 bases, the J end lost 0 bases, and 13 bases lay between the germline ends. In germline, CDR1 is SGHAT, CDR2 FQNNGV. Here the CDR3 DNA reads TGTGCCAGCAGCCCCTTTATAGGGATGAACACTGAAGCTTTCTTT. Its translation: CASSPFIGMNTEAFF.

Many counts were recorded for this clonotype. The chain joins TRBV11-2 to TRBJ2-1; D unclear. Germline V CDR1 and CDR2: SGHAT, FQNNGV. This CDR3 spans 15 amino acids. The V end was cut by 4 bases, the J end by 0 bases, with 10 bases between. The CDR3 reads CASSWAVSSYNEQFF. DNA of the CDR3: TGTGCCAGCAGCTGGGCCGTGAGCTCCTACAATGAGCAGTTCTTC. Looking up the rest from reference TRBV11-2 and TRBJ2-1 gives the full variable domain: EAGVAQSPRYKIIEKRQSVAFWCNPISGHATLYWYQQILGQGPKLLIQFQNNGVVDDSQLPKDRFSAERLKGVDSTLKIQPAKLEDSAVYLCASSWAVSSYNEQFFGPGTRLTVL.